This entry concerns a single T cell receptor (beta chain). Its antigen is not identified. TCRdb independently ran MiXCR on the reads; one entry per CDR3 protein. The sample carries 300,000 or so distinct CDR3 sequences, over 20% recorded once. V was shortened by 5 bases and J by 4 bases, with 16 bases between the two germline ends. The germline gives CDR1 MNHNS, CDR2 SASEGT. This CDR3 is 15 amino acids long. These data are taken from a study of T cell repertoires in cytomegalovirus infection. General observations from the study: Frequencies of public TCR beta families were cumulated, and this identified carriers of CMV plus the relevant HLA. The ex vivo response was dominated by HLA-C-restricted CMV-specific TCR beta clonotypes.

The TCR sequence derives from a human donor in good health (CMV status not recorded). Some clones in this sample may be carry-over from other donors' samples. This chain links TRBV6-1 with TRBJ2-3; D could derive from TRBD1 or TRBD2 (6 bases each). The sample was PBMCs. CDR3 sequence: CASSSWGAKADTQYF. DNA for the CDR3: TGTGCCAGCAGTTCCTGGGGGGCGAAAGCAGATACGCAGTATTTT.